Listed here are 32 T cell receptor beta chains from one sample, sequenced in a study of a mutant IDH1 vaccine in newly diagnosed glioma. The time point here: week 35, safety follow-up. With topical imiquimod, each dose of the vaccine consisted of 300 ug of mutant IDH1 20-mer peptide. Produced via immunoSEQ multiplex PCR; TCRdb's table is partial and in-frame only. The profile covers around 32,000 clones, with roughly 80% appearing a single time and 6% to 7.5% taken by the ten largest. No antigens are known for them. The sequencing used PBMCs, collected from a glioma patient whose treatment included an IDH1 peptide vaccine. These receptors were taken from a woman aged 18-29 years with glioma.

The chain joins TRBV7-9 to TRBJ1-1; a possible D gene is TRBD1 (6 bases). The V end was cut by 4 bases, the J end by 6 bases, with 9 bases between. This CDR3 has 12 amino acids. Germline CDR1 reads SEHNR; CDR2 reads FQNEAQ (reference sequence). CDR3 nucleotides: TGTGCCAGCAGCTACGGGACATCTGAAGCTTTCTTT. Translated, it gives CASSYGTSEAFF. Full variable domain (rest looked up from reference TRBV7-9 and TRBJ1-1): DTGVSQNPRHKITKRGQNVTFRCDPISEHNRLYWYRQTLGQGPEFLTYFQNEAQLEKSRLLSDRFSAERPKGSFSTLEIQRTEQGDSAMYLCASSYGTSEAFFGQGTRLTVV.

The rearrangement uses TRBV7-2 and TRBJ2-7, with D unresolved. The germline V gene encodes CDR1 SGHTA and CDR2 FQGNSA. The CDR3 covers 11 residues. V was trimmed by 1 base and J by 12 bases, leaving 10 bases between them. The CDR3 DNA reads TGTGCCAGCAGCTTAGAATACAAGATGTACTTC. It specifies CASSLEYKMYF.

This clone was detected once. V is TRBV5-1 and J is TRBJ2-2; D is ambiguous. This CDR3 contains 15 residues. V lost 2 bases to trimming and J lost 3 bases, with 11 bases between them. Germline assignment: CDR1 SGHRS and CDR2 YFSETQ. CDR3 amino acids: CASSFGDRDTGELFF. CDR3 nucleotides: TGCGCCAGCAGCTTCGGAGATAGGGACACCGGGGAGCTGTTTTTT.

V usage is TRBV7-2 and J usage is TRBJ1-1; D not certain. Per germline, CDR1 SGHTA and CDR2 FQGNSA. CDR3 size: 13 residues. V lost 5 bases and J lost 5, with 12 bases in between. CDR3 DNA sequence: TGTGCCAGCAGCCTCACACAGAGGACTGAAGCTTTCTTT. This gives the protein CASSLTQRTEAFF.

The chain uses TRBV27 and TRBJ2-2; TRBD2 matches 10 bases. With 6 bases clipped from V and 1 base from J, the junction kept 2 bases outside the gene matches. Germline V gives CDR1 MNHEY, CDR2 SMNVEV (reference sequence). The length of the CDR3 is 15 residues. The CDR3 here is CASRTSGLNTGELFF. The DNA for the CDR3 is TGTGCCAGCAGGACTAGCGGGCTGAACACCGGGGAGCTGTTTTTT.

The V gene is TRBV12-5, the J gene TRBJ1-5, with D perhaps TRBD1 (6 bases). The CDR3 contains 16 residues. CDR1 and CDR2 (germline): LGHNT, FRNRAP. Trimming shortened V by 3 bases and J by 7 bases, and 19 bases separated the two germline ends. CDR3 amino acids: CASGFVAGEGDQPQHF. The DNA for the CDR3 is TGTGCTAGTGGTTTTGTGGCAGGGGAGGGCGACCAGCCCCAGCATTTT.

This rearrangement joins TRBV7-8 to TRBJ2-6, with TRBD2 as a possible D gene (5 bases). V was shortened by 5 bases and J by 4 bases, with 12 bases between the two germline ends. The CDR3 is made up of 15 amino acids. Germline V CDR1 and CDR2: SGHVS, FQNEAQ. The CDR3 nucleotides read TGTGCCAGCAGCCTGTCGGGGTTAGGGGCCAACGTCCTGACTTTC. Residues: CASSLSGLGANVLTF.

The V gene is TRBV9, the J gene TRBJ2-3; D might be TRBD1 (6 bases). Trimming took 4 bases from V and 1 from J, leaving 16 bases between them. Germline V gives CDR1 SGDLS, CDR2 YYNGEE. This CDR3 has 16 residues. The CDR3 is CASSPRSSGGTDTQYF. The CDR3 coding sequence is TGTGCCAGCAGCCCTCGATCTTCAGGGGGCACAGATACGCAGTATTTT.

Sample share makes this clone medium-sized. J is TRBJ2-7 and V is TRBV27; D remains unclear. Between the trimmed V and J ends, which lost 5 bases and 3 bases, there was a span of 8 bases. The CDR3 totals 12 residues. Germline CDR1 and CDR2: MNHEY and SMNVEV (reference sequence). The CDR3 DNA reads as TGTGCCAGCAGTCCAGACCTCTACGAGCAGTACTTC. The encoded protein is CASSPDLYEQYF.

This chain joins TRBV11-3 and TRBJ2-1, with unresolved D. This CDR3 contains 14 residues. V lost 5 bases and J lost 5, with 13 bases in between. Germline values: CDR1 SGHNT, CDR2 YENEEA. The CDR3, as DNA: TGTGCCAGCAGCCTCGTAACGGTCAACAATGAGCAGTTCTTC. Its translation is CASSLVTVNNEQFF.

A single count supports this clone. CDR3 region: CASRRTASSGNTIYF. The CDR3 DNA is TGCGCCAGCAGAAGGACAGCTAGCTCTGGAAACACCATATATTTT. The chain recombines TRBV5-1 with TRBJ1-3; D is possibly TRBD1 (6 bases). The V and J ends lost 5 bases and 0 bases respectively, with 12 bases between them. There are 15 residues in the CDR3. Germline V gives CDR1 SGHRS, CDR2 YFSETQ. The whole variable domain, remainder taken from reference TRBV5-1 and TRBJ1-3, is KAGVTQTPRYLIKTRGQQVTLSCSPISGHRSVSWYQQTPGQGLQFLFEYFSETQRNKGNFPGRFSGRQFSNSRSEMNVSTLELGDSALYLCASRRTASSGNTIYFGEGSWLTVV.

V and J are TRBV5-1 and TRBJ1-5; weak D call: TRBD1 (6 bases). Trimming pared 5 bases from V and 7 bases from J, leaving 19 bases between. CDR3 length equals 15 residues. The germline V gene encodes CDR1 SGHRS and CDR2 YFSETQ. The CDR3 protein is CASSPRGAQGQPQHF. The CDR3 DNA sequence: TGCGCCAGCAGTCCTAGGGGGGCGCAAGGGCAGCCCCAGCATTTT. The full variable domain, its missing parts supplied by reference TRBV5-1 and TRBJ1-5, is KAGVTQTPRYLIKTRGQQVTLSCSPISGHRSVSWYQQTPGQGLQFLFEYFSETQRNKGNFPGRFSGRQFSNSRSEMNVSTLELGDSALYLCASSPRGAQGQPQHFGDGTRLSIL.

The chain uses TRBV11-3 and TRBJ2-5; possible D gene TRBD1, 5 bases. Trimming pared 3 bases from V and 1 base from J, leaving 12 bases between. The CDR3 spans 15 residues. Germline V gene sequence: CDR1 SGHNT, CDR2 YENEEA. CDR3 in amino acids: CASSFYGQGQETQYF. CDR3 DNA sequence: TGTGCCAGCAGCTTCTACGGACAAGGCCAAGAGACCCAGTACTTC.

This clone has more than one count but fewer than ten. CDR3 bases: TGTGCCAGTAGCACGATAGGGGGGGGCCAGGAAAAACTGTTTTTT. This gives the protein CASSTIGGGQEKLFF. The chain recombines TRBV19 with TRBJ1-4; a possible D gene is TRBD1 (6 bases). Germline values: CDR1 LNHDA, CDR2 SQIVND (reference sequence). V was pared by 6 bases and J by 8 bases, with 19 bases between. The CDR3 totals 15 residues. The full variable domain, with the rest looked up from reference TRBV19 and TRBJ1-4, is DGGITQSPKYLFRKEGQNVTLSCEQNLNHDAMYWYRQDPGQGLRLIYYSQIVNDFQKGDIAEGYSVSREKKESFPLTVTSAQKNPTAFYLCASSTIGGGQEKLFFGSGTQLSVL.

This chain links TRBV5-4 with TRBJ2-7; D is possibly TRBD2 (6 bases). V lost 4 bases and J lost 7, with 12 bases in between. The CDR3 contains 12 residues. Looked up from germline, CDR1 is SGHNT and CDR2 is YYREEE (reference sequence). Here the CDR3 reads CASSPLGGEQYF. Written as DNA, the CDR3 is TGTGCCAGCAGCCCCCTCGGGGGAGAGCAGTACTTC.

The chain couples TRBV18 to TRBJ2-7, with 7 nucleotides matching TRBD2. This CDR3 contains 13 residues. Unmatched junction bases numbered 6, after V lost 4 bases and J lost 6 bases. Germline V gene data show CDR1 as KGHSH and CDR2 as LQKENI. CDR3 protein: CASSRGSSLEQYF. The CDR3 DNA follows: TGTGCCAGCTCACGCGGGAGCTCACTCGAGCAGTACTTC.

The chain couples TRBV14 to TRBJ2-7, with 8 bases lining up with TRBD2. The V gene's germline CDR1 is SGHDN and CDR2 FVKESK. This CDR3 is 16 amino acids long. Trimming cost V 1 base and J 5 bases; bases outside gene matches: 10. In DNA, the CDR3 is TGTGCCAGCAGCCAAGGAACGGGACTAGTGGGCCACGAGCAGTACTTC. Amino acids: CASSQGTGLVGHEQYF.

This clone has more than one count but fewer than ten. The CDR3 loop is CASSFSGKPQHF. The CDR3 coding sequence is TGTGCCAGCAGCTTTTCCGGAAAGCCCCAGCATTTT. This chain uses TRBV5-6 with TRBJ1-5; unclear D gene. The CDR3 is 12 residues long. The ends were cut back, 2 bases at V and 8 bases at J, with 8 bases in the middle. From germline, CDR1 is SGHDT and CDR2 YYEEEE. Full variable domain (missing parts from reference TRBV5-6 and TRBJ1-5): DAGVTQSPTHLIKTRGQQVTLRCSPKSGHDTVSWYQQALGQGPQFIFQYYEEEERQRGNFPDRFSGHQFPNYSSELNVNALLLGDSALYLCASSFSGKPQHFGDGTRLSIL.

The chain joins TRBV27 to TRBJ1-5, with 7 bases lining up with TRBD1. This CDR3 contains 15 residues. Trimming at V came to 6 bases and at J to 0 bases, leaving 5 bases not matched to a gene. Germline lookup yields CDR1 MNHEY and CDR2 SMNVEV (reference sequence). CDR3 nucleotide sequence: TGTGCCAGCAGCCCAGGGGGGTATAGCAATCAGCCCCAGCATTTT. Translating it yields CASSPGGYSNQPQHF.

The J gene is TRBJ1-1, the V gene TRBV7-2; D might be TRBD1 (5 bases). Germline lookup yields CDR1 SGHTA and CDR2 FQGNSA. The CDR3 is 14 residues long. V shed 4 bases and J shed 1 base, with 10 bases lying between them. The CDR3 sequence: CASSWGRQNTEAFF. The CDR3, as DNA: TGTGCCAGCAGCTGGGGCCGCCAGAACACTGAAGCTTTCTTT.

The chain carries TRBV27 and TRBJ1-3; TRBD1 might be the D (6 bases). The germline V and J ends were trimmed by 5 bases and 4 bases, with 15 bases remaining between them. This CDR3 spans 15 amino acids. CDR1 is MNHEY and CDR2 is SMNVEV in the germline V gene (reference sequence). The CDR3 DNA is TGTGCCAGCAGTCCCCGGACAGCCGCCGGAAACACCATATATTTT. Protein: CASSPRTAAGNTIYF.

This chain links TRBV4-2 with TRBJ2-3; the D is unclear. Germline CDR1 and CDR2: LGHNA and YNFKEQ. With 5 bases removed from V and 4 bases from J, the gap between germline ends came to 13 bases. The CDR3 extends over 14 amino acids. The CDR3 spells CASSFRIGSDTQYF. As DNA, the CDR3 is TGTGCCAGCAGCTTTCGAATCGGGTCAGATACGCAGTATTTT.

This sequence joins TRBV18 and TRBJ2-1, with 7 positions matching TRBD1. There are 14 residues in the CDR3. Germline CDR1 and CDR2: KGHSH and LQKENI. Unmatched junction bases numbered 1, after V lost 2 bases and J lost 3 bases. In nucleotides, the CDR3 is TGTGCCAGCTCACCAAGGGACAGCTACAATGAGCAGTTCTTC. As protein: CASSPRDSYNEQFF.

The J gene is TRBJ1-2, the V gene TRBV6-5; 7 positions agree with TRBD1. Germline assignment: CDR1 MNHEY and CDR2 SVGAGI. The CDR3 has 15 residues. Trimming took 6 bases from V and 0 from J; bases not matched to a gene: 7. CDR3 region: CASSPLDRTNYGYTF. CDR3 coding DNA: TGTGCCAGCAGCCCTCTGGACAGGACTAACTATGGCTACACCTTC.

This clone was counted between two and nine times. V usage is TRBV25-1 and J usage is TRBJ1-5, with a possible D match to TRBD1 (6 bases). V was pared by 3 bases and J by 0 bases, with 15 bases between. The CDR3 extends over 17 amino acids. Germline CDR1 reads MGHDK; CDR2 reads SYGVNS. The CDR3 is CASSDTGKEYSNQPQHF. DNA of the CDR3: TGTGCCAGCAGTGACACAGGGAAGGAGTATAGCAATCAGCCCCAGCATTTT.

The chain uses TRBV21-1 and TRBJ1-6. TRBV21-1 is recorded as a pseudogene. The CDR3 extends over 16 amino acids. The CDR3 is CARLVVKDSYNSPLHF. CDR3 in DNA: TGTGCCCGCCTTGTGGTAAAGGATTCCTATAATTCACCCCTCCACTTT.

By share of the sample, this clone is medium-sized. The chain joins TRBV6-5 to TRBJ2-7; 11 nucleotides line up with TRBD2. CDR1 MNHEY and CDR2 SVGAGI come from the germline V gene. V trimming: 4 bases; J trimming: 5 bases; junction bases outside the gene matches: 7. This CDR3 is built from 15 residues. Here the CDR3 DNA reads TGTGCCAGCAGTTTTACTAGCGGGGGTGTGGACGAGCAGTACTTC. Translation gives CASSFTSGGVDEQYF.

The chain is built from TRBV18 and TRBJ2-7; D might be TRBD1 or TRBD2, each matching 5 bases. Germline-derived CDR1 and CDR2 are KGHSH and LQKENI. The germline V and J ends were trimmed by 0 bases and 3 bases, with 9 bases remaining between them. This CDR3 has 14 residues. CDR3 sequence: CASSPPEGNYEQYF. In DNA form, the CDR3 reads TGTGCCAGCTCACCACCTGAGGGGAACTACGAGCAGTACTTC.

V gene TRBV2 combines with J gene TRBJ1-2; D perhaps matches TRBD1 (6 bases). The CDR3 length is 18 residues. Germline V gene lookup returns CDR1 SNHLY and CDR2 FYNNEI. Trimming pared 6 bases from V and 4 bases from J, leaving 27 bases between. DNA for the CDR3: TGTGCCAGCAGCGCGCCACAGCCTAGAGAAGGGGGAGGCTATGGCTACACCTTC. It yields the protein CASSAPQPREGGGYGYTF.

The J gene is TRBJ2-1, the V gene TRBV29-1; the D is unclear. The V end lost 3 bases, the J end lost 7 bases, and 10 bases lay between the germline ends. Germline CDR1 reads SQVTM; CDR2 reads ANQGSEA. There are 12 residues in the CDR3. CDR3 coding DNA: TGCAGCGTTGACCGGCAGCTGAATGAGCAGTTCTTC. Translation gives CSVDRQLNEQFF.

This clone has more than one count but fewer than ten. This chain uses TRBV7-9 with TRBJ2-2, with D unresolved. CDR1 and CDR2 from the germline V gene are SEHNR and FQNEAQ (reference sequence). V lost 2 bases, J lost 8 bases, and 12 bases lay in between. This CDR3 comprises 14 residues. CDR3 amino acids: CASSLSWAGGELFF. CDR3 DNA: TGTGCCAGCAGCTTAAGTTGGGCCGGAGGGGAGCTGTTTTTT.

This clone appeared once. The chain is built from TRBV27 and TRBJ2-1; 7 bases line up with TRBD1. The V gene's germline CDR1 is MNHEY and CDR2 SMNVEV (reference sequence). This CDR3 is built from 16 residues. V was clipped by 3 bases and J by 7 bases; unmatched bases: 12. CDR3 DNA sequence: TGTGCCAGCAGTTTGTACAGACAGGGCCACCCGAATGAGCAGTTCTTC. It translates to CASSLYRQGHPNEQFF.